The 23 T cell receptor beta chains below were found in one sample sequenced in a study of blood T cell repertoires in COVID-19. The data were produced by immunoSEQ multiplex PCR, yet TCRdb's version contains in-frame clones alone and is incomplete. The sample carries some 310,000 clones, 85% to 90% recorded once. The sequenced material came from peripheral blood. All receptors come from a woman in her thirties or forties with COVID-19, enrolled during active disease.

V is TRBV5-4 and J is TRBJ2-1; tentative D call: TRBD1 (5 bases). V dropped 1 base and J dropped 3 bases, with 11 bases sitting between them. CDR3 size: 15 residues. CDR1 and CDR2 from the germline V gene are SGHNT and YYREEE (reference sequence). CDR3 region: CASSLLSDSYNEQFF. The CDR3 coding sequence is TGTGCCAGCAGCTTGCTGAGCGACAGCTACAATGAGCAGTTCTTC.

CDR3 sequence reads: CASSQVDRVNSPLHF. CDR3 in DNA: TGCGCCAGCAGCCAAGTAGACAGAGTTAATTCACCCCTCCACTTT. This chain uses TRBV4-1 with TRBJ1-6; D is perhaps TRBD1 (5 bases). CDR3 length equals 15 residues. Germline V gene sequence: CDR1 MGHRA, CDR2 YSYEKL. V was shortened by 1 base and J by 6 bases, with 10 bases between the two germline ends.

This chain connects TRBV14 to TRBJ2-7; 7 bases fit TRBD2. V lost 1 base, J lost 4 bases, and 7 bases stayed unmatched. The CDR3 contains 15 residues. CDR1 and CDR2 from the germline V gene are SGHDN and FVKESK. CDR3 amino acids: CASSQGLAALYEQYF. The CDR3 nucleotides read TGTGCCAGCAGCCAAGGGCTAGCGGCCTTGTACGAGCAGTACTTC. Combining the CDR3 with reference TRBV14 and TRBJ2-7 gives the whole variable domain EAGVTQFPSHSVIEKGQTVTLRCDPISGHDNLYWYRRVMGKEIKFLLHFVKESKQDESGMPNNRFLAERTGGTYSTLKVQPAELEDSGVYFCASSQGLAALYEQYFGPGTRLTVT.

The genes are TRBV19 and TRBJ1-5, with TRBD1 identical over 8 bases. V shed 5 bases, J shed 8 bases, and the junction held 17 bases outside the gene matches. This CDR3 has 17 residues. The germline V gene encodes CDR1 LNHDA and CDR2 SQIVND (reference sequence). In DNA, the CDR3 is TGTGCCAGTAGTTCACCTTTAAGGCAGGGGGCGAGGGAGCCCCAGCATTTT. Its translation is CASSSPLRQGAREPQHF.

The rearrangement uses TRBV11-2 and TRBJ2-1, with D maybe TRBD1 (6 bases). The CDR3 is 15 residues long. Deletions cut 5 bases from V and 0 bases from J, with 11 bases between. CDR1 and CDR2 from the germline V gene are SGHAT and FQNNGV. This CDR3 reads CASSGRRGSYNEQFF. DNA for the CDR3: TGTGCCAGCAGCGGGCGCAGGGGCTCCTACAATGAGCAGTTCTTC.

The rearrangement uses TRBV19 and TRBJ1-5; 8 bases are shared with TRBD1. Germline CDR1 reads LNHDA; CDR2 reads SQIVND (reference sequence). The CDR3 is 15 residues long. Trimming took 3 bases from V and 7 from J; bases not matched to a gene: 8. CDR3 sequence reads: CASSIRQGAQQPQHF. Written as DNA, the CDR3 is TGTGCCAGTAGTATTCGGCAGGGGGCCCAGCAGCCCCAGCATTTT.

CDR3 DNA: TGTGCCAGCAGCTCCGGGACTAACTACGAGCAGTACTTC. Its translation: CASSSGTNYEQYF. The chain links TRBV28 to TRBJ2-7, with 7 bases fitting TRBD2. The ends lost 6 bases at V and 3 bases at J; junction bases unmatched: 5. This CDR3 has 13 amino acids. The germline gives CDR1 MDHEN, CDR2 SYDVKM.

The V gene is TRBV7-2, the J gene TRBJ2-7; D possibly corresponds to TRBD2 (5 bases). Trimming shortened V by 3 bases and J by 2 bases, and 11 bases separated the two germline ends. The CDR3 runs 14 residues. Germline V lookup: CDR1 SGHTA, CDR2 FQGNSA. The CDR3, as DNA: TGTGCCAGCAGCTTTCCGGGGATGACCTACGAGCAGTACTTC. This gives the protein CASSFPGMTYEQYF.

The chain couples TRBV7-8 to TRBJ1-2; 10 bases fit TRBD1. The germline V gene has CDR1 SGHVS and CDR2 FQNEAQ. The CDR3 extends over 16 amino acids. V was clipped by 7 bases and J by 8 bases; unmatched bases: 16. Here the CDR3 DNA reads TGTGCCAGCAACCCTTCTAGACAGGGGGCTGTTTTGGGCTACACCTTC. Amino acid sequence: CASNPSRQGAVLGYTF.

The V and J genes are TRBV7-2 and TRBJ1-4; TRBD1 agrees at 9 bases. This CDR3 has 14 residues. Trimming at V came to 6 bases and at J to 4 bases, leaving 3 bases not matched to a gene. Germline V gives CDR1 SGHTA, CDR2 FQGNSA. In DNA, the CDR3 is TGTGCCAGCAGTTACAGGGGGCTTAATGAAAAACTGTTTTTT. This translates into CASSYRGLNEKLFF.

The rearrangement joins TRBV19 to TRBJ1-1; TRBD1 matches 8 bases. The CDR3 contains 14 residues. The trim removed 2 bases at V and 5 bases at J, leaving 4 bases unmatched. The germline gives CDR1 LNHDA, CDR2 SQIVND (reference sequence). In DNA form, the CDR3 reads TGTGCCAGTAGTATACAGGGGGCGAGGACTGAAGCTTTCTTT. It specifies CASSIQGARTEAFF. Drawing the rest from reference TRBV19 and TRBJ1-1, the complete variable domain is DGGITQSPKYLFRKEGQNVTLSCEQNLNHDAMYWYRQDPGQGLRLIYYSQIVNDFQKGDIAEGYSVSREKKESFPLTVTSAQKNPTAFYLCASSIQGARTEAFFGQGTRLTVV.

CDR3 amino acids: CASTHPSVLGVTDTQYF. The CDR3, as DNA: TGTGCCAGCACCCACCCTTCCGTCCTGGGCGTCACAGATACGCAGTATTTT. The V gene is TRBV7-8, the J gene TRBJ2-3; D is undetermined. Trimming took 7 bases from V and 2 from J, leaving 22 bases between them. This CDR3 spans 17 amino acids. CDR1 is SGHVS, CDR2 FQNEAQ, per germline.

The table lists this clone with a count of one. This chain uses TRBV7-3 with TRBJ2-3; 15 nucleotides line up with TRBD2. CDR1 SGHTA and CDR2 FQGTGA come from the germline V gene. Losses at the gene ends were 5 bases for V and 9 bases for J; bases not matched to a gene: 6. The CDR3 length is 15 residues. In nucleotides, the CDR3 is TGTGCCAGCAGCCAATCCGGGACTAGCGGGGGGACGCAGTATTTT. This encodes CASSQSGTSGGTQYF.

The chain uses TRBV10-3 and TRBJ1-2; a weak D match, TRBD1 (5 bases). CDR1 is ENHRY and CDR2 is SYGVKD in the germline V gene. This CDR3 contains 16 residues. V was trimmed by 3 bases and J by 2 bases, leaving 16 bases between them. CDR3 amino acids: CAISENWREGNYGYTF. In DNA form, the CDR3 reads TGTGCCATCAGTGAAAATTGGAGGGAGGGGAACTATGGCTACACCTTC.

DNA for the CDR3: TGTGCCAGCAGTTACTCAGGCGGAGCCCTTAACACTGAAGCTTTCTTT. Protein product: CASSYSGGALNTEAFF. This sequence joins TRBV6-5 and TRBJ1-1; D uncertain. V lost 0 bases and J 2 bases, leaving 13 bases between the germline ends. There are 16 residues in the CDR3. Per the germline V gene, CDR1 is MNHEY and CDR2 is SVGAGI.

This chain links TRBV15 with TRBJ2-2; D is uncertain. Trimming took off 2 bases at V and 4 bases at J, with 14 bases between the two ends. Germline-derived CDR1 and CDR2 are LNHNV and YYDKDF (reference sequence). This CDR3 region has 16 residues. CDR3 DNA: TGTGCCACCAGCAGATACGGCCCCCCGGGCACCGGGGAGCTGTTTTTT. Protein: CATSRYGPPGTGELFF.

This clone was counted only a few times. This sequence joins TRBV7-9 and TRBJ1-5, with 9 bases fitting TRBD1. V trimming: 5 bases; J trimming: 4 bases; junction bases outside the gene matches: 9. The length of the CDR3 is 16 residues. Germline lookup yields CDR1 SEHNR and CDR2 FQNEAQ (reference sequence). CDR3 loop: CASSRGGQGVNQPQHF. The CDR3 DNA reads as TGTGCCAGCAGCCGCGGGGGACAGGGCGTTAATCAGCCCCAGCATTTT.

A single count supports this clone. The chain couples TRBV20-1 to TRBJ1-2; D unclear. Trimming pared 3 bases from V and 4 bases from J, leaving 12 bases between. Looked up from germline, CDR1 is DFQATT and CDR2 is SNEGSKA (reference sequence). The CDR3 runs 13 residues. The CDR3 DNA reads TGCAGTGCTAGTTTGGCACAGCCCTATGGCTACACCTTC. The encoded protein is CSASLAQPYGYTF.

CDR3 region: CASSYNSLNYGYTF. In nucleotides, the CDR3 is TGTGCCAGCAGTTATAACAGTCTTAACTATGGCTACACCTTC. The J gene is TRBJ1-2, the V gene TRBV6-2 or TRBV6-3; D not certain. Trimming removed 3 bases from V and 1 base from J, with 9 bases in between. Per the germline V gene, CDR1 is MNHEY and CDR2 is SVGEGT. The CDR3 has 14 residues.

The rearrangement joins TRBV28 to TRBJ1-3, with D possibly being TRBD1 (5 bases). The germline V gene has CDR1 MDHEN and CDR2 SYDVKM. CDR3 length: 14 amino acids. The V and J ends lost 8 bases and 0 bases respectively, with 11 bases between them. This CDR3 is CASAGTVSGNTIYF. The CDR3 nucleotides are TGTGCCAGCGCGGGGACGGTCTCTGGAAACACCATATATTTT.

The chain is built from TRBV7-8 and TRBJ2-3, with TRBD2 matching over 7 bases. CDR3 length: 15 residues. Germline CDR1 is SGHVS and CDR2 is FQNEAQ. V lost 4 bases and J lost 3; bases outside the gene matches: 7. CDR3 amino acids: CASSSAGVRTDTQYF. For the CDR3, the DNA is TGTGCCAGCAGCTCCGCGGGGGTAAGGACAGATACGCAGTATTTT.

The chain links TRBV7-9 to TRBJ1-1, with D uncertain. Trimming stripped 1 base from V and 1 base from J, with 10 bases between. Germline V CDR1 and CDR2: SEHNR, FQNEAQ (reference sequence). CDR3 size: 15 residues. CDR3 in DNA: TGTGCCAGCAGCTTAGGAGGCCAGACGAACACTGAAGCTTTCTTT. Translating it yields CASSLGGQTNTEAFF.

The genes are TRBV4-3 and TRBJ2-1, with 8 bases that match TRBD2. Per germline, CDR1 LGHNA and CDR2 YSLEER. V shed 0 bases, J shed 3 bases, and the junction held 7 bases outside the gene matches. The CDR3 covers 17 residues. This CDR3 reads CASSQDTAGVGYNEQFF. CDR3 bases: TGCGCCAGCAGCCAAGATACAGCGGGGGTTGGCTACAATGAGCAGTTCTTC.